These T cell receptor beta chains were read from a single sample in a study of blood T cell repertoires in COVID-19. Generated by immunoSEQ multiplex PCR, the TCRdb table keeps only in-frame clones and is missing some. The repertoire has more than 70,000 clones, 85% to 90% of them found once; the top ten carry 3.8%. The specimen sequenced was peripheral blood. The receptors derive from a man aged 55 to 70 with acute or convalescent COVID-19. The CDR3 runs from the conserved cysteine through the conserved F or W. The order of the fields is clone size, D gene, J gene, V gene, CDR3 DNA, CDR3 protein. A D gene is named only where the DNA matches it firmly. Clone sizes are given selectively: once, few, many, or a class where the clone is expanded.

abundance: NA
d_gene: NA
j_gene: TRBJ1-2
v_gene: TRBV3-1/TRBV3-2
CDR3nt: TGTGCCAGCAGCCCTACAGGGACGGGTGGCTACACCTTC
CDR3aa: CASSPTGTGGYTF

abundance: NA
d_gene: TRBD2
j_gene: TRBJ2-5
v_gene: TRBV3-1/TRBV3-2
CDR3nt: TGTGCCAGCAGCCAAGTGCCGGGGGGCCAAGAGACCCAGTACTTC
CDR3aa: CASSQVPGGQETQYF

abundance: NA
d_gene: TRBD2
j_gene: TRBJ2-3
v_gene: TRBV11-2
CDR3nt: TGTGCCAGCAGCTTAAGAGGCGGGGGGAGCACAGATACGCAGTATTTT
CDR3aa: CASSLRGGGSTDTQYF

abundance: NA
d_gene: TRBD1
j_gene: TRBJ1-1
v_gene: TRBV27
CDR3nt: TGTGCCAGCAGGAGACAGGGGGCAAACACTGAAGCTTTCTTT
CDR3aa: CASRRQGANTEAFF

abundance: NA
d_gene: NA
j_gene: TRBJ1-1
v_gene: TRBV30
CDR3nt: TGTGCCTGGACCGAGCGTGTCGAAGCTTTCTTT
CDR3aa: CAWTERVEAFF

abundance: once
d_gene: TRBD2
j_gene: TRBJ2-5
v_gene: TRBV30
CDR3nt: TGTGCCTGGAGGGCCCCCGGGACTAGCCTAGAGACCCAGTACTTC
CDR3aa: CAWRAPGTSLETQYF

abundance: NA
d_gene: TRBD1
j_gene: TRBJ2-7
v_gene: TRBV29-1
CDR3nt: TGCAGCGTTATGGACAGGGAGGTTGACGAGCAGTACTTC
CDR3aa: CSVMDREVDEQYF

abundance: NA
d_gene: NA
j_gene: TRBJ1-2
v_gene: TRBV19
CDR3nt: TGTGCCAGTAGCAAGGAGACCGCCGGGACAAACTACTATGGCTACACCTTC
CDR3aa: CASSKETAGTNYYGYTF

abundance: NA
d_gene: NA
j_gene: TRBJ1-6
v_gene: TRBV6-2/TRBV6-3
CDR3nt: TGTGCCAGCAGCCGACAGGACGGGAATTCACCCCTCCACTTT
CDR3aa: CASSRQDGNSPLHF

abundance: NA
d_gene: TRBD1
j_gene: TRBJ1-1
v_gene: TRBV10-2
CDR3nt: TGCGCCAGCACTCAGGGGGCGCATGGTGAAGCTTTCTTT
CDR3aa: CASTQGAHGEAFF

abundance: NA
d_gene: TRBD1
j_gene: TRBJ1-3
v_gene: TRBV29-1
CDR3nt: TGCAGCGTTGTAGGACGGGACAGGGACCCTGGAAACACCATATATTTT
CDR3aa: CSVVGRDRDPGNTIYF

abundance: NA
d_gene: NA
j_gene: TRBJ2-3
v_gene: TRBV21-1
CDR3nt: TGTGCCAGCAGCAAGGAAGGGGGACTAGCGGGAGTCGGCAGCACAGATACGCAGTATTTT
CDR3aa: CASSKEGGLAGVGSTDTQYF

abundance: NA
d_gene: NA
j_gene: TRBJ1-1
v_gene: TRBV9
CDR3nt: TGTGCCAGCAGCGATTCCCCTGCAGGCGACACTGAAGCTTTCTTT
CDR3aa: CASSDSPAGDTEAFF